This TCR beta chain stems from a study of cytomegalovirus exposure and HLA in healthy donors. Findings and caveats of the study: A further, later analysis showed that HLA-associated TCR beta chains (compared with equally common others) were more clonally expanded.

V gave up 6 bases and J gave up 4 bases; unmatched junction bases: 6. This CDR3 has 13 amino acids. CDR1 SQVTM and CDR2 ANQGSEA come from the germline V gene. With respect to this clone: What it recognizes is unknown.

Researchers ran the PCR with 60 Vbeta and 13 Jbeta primers. Assay: immunoSEQ multiplex PCR; the TCRdb copy retains only in-frame clones and omits some. Here the sample spans roughly 150,000 clones, 75% to 85% being singletons. Sequenced: PBMCs. This TCR derives from a woman aged 40 to 50 in good health and CMV-seropositive. The rearrangement uses TRBV29-1 and TRBJ1-5; TRBD1 matches 7 bases. The chain's CDR3 is CSVGGQENQPQHF. The CDR3, as DNA: TGCAGCGTCGGTGGACAGGAGAATCAGCCCCAGCATTTT.